The clone carrying this T cell receptor (beta chain) was recorded a few times. The V segment lost 2 bases and the J segment 12 bases; nucleotides outside the gene matches: 10. Germline V gene lookup returns CDR1 SGHDT and CDR2 YYEEEE. The CDR3 loop spans 15 amino acids. Repertoires were generated with immunoSEQ multiplex PCR, while TCRdb's copy carries only in-frame clones and drops some. The repertoire holds roughly 69,000 clones, with roughly 84% as singletons. This sample stems from a study of blood T cell repertoires in COVID-19. The sample comprised peripheral blood. The J gene is TRBJ2-1, the V gene TRBV5-6; the match to TRBD1 covers 11 bases. The source of this sequence is a man aged 50-59 years with active COVID-19. For the CDR3, the DNA is TGTGCCAGCAGCTTAGGGACAGGGGGTGTGATTGGGCAGTTCTTC. Amino acids: CASSLGTGGVIGQFF. Variable domain in full (rest from reference TRBV5-6 and TRBJ2-1): DAGVTQSPTHLIKTRGQQVTLRCSPKSGHDTVSWYQQALGQGPQFIFQYYEEEERQRGNFPDRFSGHQFPNYSSELNVNALLLGDSALYLCASSLGTGGVIGQFFGPGTRLTVL.